This T cell receptor beta chain came from a study of cytomegalovirus exposure and HLA in healthy donors. Study-wide results and limits: TCR beta sequences reportedly predicted most subjects' HLA-A and HLA-B alleles accurately.

Concerning this clone: The antigen is undetermined.

The PCR ran on 60 Vbeta and 13 Jbeta primers. Libraries were prepared by immunoSEQ multiplex PCR; TCRdb keeps only in-frame clonotypes and omits some of them. The table shows about 120,000 clones, with roughly 80% occurring only once. This CDR3 has 15 residues. Trimming left V 3 bases short and J 7 bases short, with 17 bases between. Germline assignment: CDR1 SGDLS and CDR2 YYNGEE. Sequenced sample: PBMCs. The chain combines TRBV9 with TRBJ2-1; the D gene is possibly TRBD2 (7 bases). This sequence was found in a woman under 30 in good health and CMV-seronegative. The CDR3: CASSGLGGRGNEQFF. CDR3 in DNA: TGTGCCAGCAGCGGGTTAGGGGGGCGGGGGAATGAGCAGTTCTTC.